The next 20 T cell receptor beta chains were all read from a single sample in a study of beta chain features in type 1 diabetes. Reverse transcribing all isolated RNA meant expressed TCRB transcripts were sequenced. The method was immunoSEQ multiplex PCR; TCRdb's version includes in-frame clones alone and lacks a portion of them. The table lists about 320,000 clones, 12% to 15% of them singletons. The sequenced material came from central memory CD4+ T cells from blood. These receptors were taken from a man aged 25 to 45 in good health.

The chain is built from TRBV5-4 and TRBJ2-2; 9 bases agree with TRBD2. Germline CDR1 and CDR2: SGHNT and YYREEE (reference sequence). Germline trimming cut 4 bases from V and 6 bases from J; bases unmatched to any gene: 7. The CDR3 is 15 amino acids. DNA of the CDR3: TGTGCCAGCAGCGTTACTAGCGGGTGGGCCGGGGAGCTGTTTTTT. Its protein is CASSVTSGWAGELFF.

The rearrangement uses TRBV20-1 and TRBJ1-1; possible D gene TRBD1, 5 bases. The CDR3 runs 11 residues. The ends were cut back, 5 bases at V and 8 bases at J, with 12 bases in the middle. Germline lookup yields CDR1 DFQATT and CDR2 SNEGSKA (reference sequence). The DNA for the CDR3 is TGCAGTGCTGCTGACAGACTAGAAGCTTTCTTT. It specifies CSAADRLEAFF.

DNA for the CDR3: TGCAGCGCTAGGCTAACAGGGGGCGGTGGCTACACCTTC. Translating it yields CSARLTGGGGYTF. This chain links TRBV29-1 with TRBJ1-2; 9 bases are a match to TRBD1. CDR3 length: 13 amino acids. V was clipped by 7 bases and J by 7 bases; unmatched bases: 10. Germline V gives CDR1 SQVTM, CDR2 ANQGSEA.

This clone was counted many times. The rearrangement links TRBV7-9 to TRBJ2-1; 10 nucleotides line up with TRBD1. Trimming took 7 bases from V and 10 from J; bases not matched to a gene: 10. The CDR3 is made up of 14 amino acids. CDR1 and CDR2 from the germline V gene are SEHNR and FQNEAQ (reference sequence). The CDR3 sequence is CASNRDRGLWEQFF. In nucleotides, the CDR3 is TGTGCCAGCAACCGGGACAGGGGTCTTTGGGAGCAGTTCTTC. Looking up the rest from reference TRBV7-9 and TRBJ2-1 gives the full variable domain: DTGVSQNPRHKITKRGQNVTFRCDPISEHNRLYWYRQTLGQGPEFLTYFQNEAQLEKSRLLSDRFSAERPKGSFSTLEIQRTEQGDSAMYLCASNRDRGLWEQFFGPGTRLTVL.

Many counts were recorded for this clone. The V and J genes are TRBV27 and TRBJ2-1; 7 bases are shared with TRBD2. The J segment lost 1 base and the V segment lost 6 bases, leaving 12 bases of the junction unmatched. CDR1 is MNHEY and CDR2 is SMNVEV in the germline V gene (reference sequence). CDR3 length equals 17 residues. CDR3 in DNA: TGTGCCAGCAGGATGGATGGGGCGGGGGTGTCCTACAATGAGCAGTTCTTC. This sequence encodes CASRMDGAGVSYNEQFF.

This clone turned up a few times. The V gene is TRBV11-3, the J gene TRBJ2-3, with unresolved D. Germline V CDR1 and CDR2: SGHNT, YENEEA. CDR3 length: 13 residues. Trimming shortened V by 4 bases and J by 2 bases, and 7 bases separated the two germline ends. The CDR3 loop is CASSSRLTDTQYF. The CDR3 region has the DNA TGTGCCAGCAGCTCAAGACTCACAGATACGCAGTATTTT.

The chain uses TRBV10-2 and TRBJ1-2; tentative D call: TRBD1 (5 bases). The germline gives CDR1 WSHSY, CDR2 SAAADI. The V and J ends lost 8 bases and 6 bases respectively, with 13 bases between them. The CDR3 contains 12 residues. The DNA for the CDR3 is TGCGCCAGCGGGGCCTCGGCTGATGGCTACACCTTC. Protein sequence: CASGASADGYTF.

A few counts support this clone. CDR3 bases: TGTGCCAGCTCATCGCGGACGAGGGGCACAGATACGCAGTATTTT. Translating gives CASSSRTRGTDTQYF. The chain employs TRBV5-5 and TRBJ2-3, with TRBD2 as a possible D gene (5 bases). Deletions cut 7 bases from V and 1 base from J, with 16 bases between. The germline V gene has CDR1 SGHKS and CDR2 YYEKEE (reference sequence). The CDR3 runs to 15 residues.

This clone was detected a few times. The chain uses TRBV11-3 and TRBJ2-1, with 9 nucleotides matching TRBD2. Per the germline V gene, CDR1 is SGHNT and CDR2 is YENEEA. This CDR3 has 15 residues. Losses at the gene ends were 4 bases for V and 3 bases for J; bases not matched to a gene: 4. CDR3 protein: CASSSLAGRYNEQFF. The CDR3 DNA reads TGTGCCAGCAGCTCACTAGCGGGCCGCTACAATGAGCAGTTCTTC.

The J gene is TRBJ2-2, the V gene TRBV4-2; no reliable D call. CDR1 and CDR2 from the germline V gene are LGHNA and YNFKEQ. V was pared by 1 base and J by 1 base, with 13 bases between. The CDR3 totals 17 residues. DNA of the CDR3: TGTGCCAGCAGCCAAGCGTCGAATAGCAAGAACACCGGGGAGCTGTTTTTT. This encodes CASSQASNSKNTGELFF.

The genes are TRBV7-6 and TRBJ2-3; unclear D gene. CDR1 and CDR2 from the germline V gene are SGHVS and FNYEAQ. The CDR3 is made up of 15 amino acids. V shed 6 bases and J shed 3 bases, with 16 bases lying between them. CDR3 loop: CASSRLAVTTDTQYF. CDR3 DNA: TGTGCCAGCAGTCGGCTTGCGGTAACAACAGATACGCAGTATTTT.

This clone appeared a few times. J is TRBJ1-6 and V is TRBV30; D is unclear. V lost 0 bases and J 17 bases, leaving 11 bases between the germline ends. There are 11 residues in the CDR3. Germline CDR1 and CDR2: GTSNPN and SVGIG (reference sequence). CDR3 region: CAWSVAVLIHF. The CDR3, as DNA: TGTGCCTGGAGTGTAGCAGTTCTCATCCACTTT.

In the case of this clone: The identical CDR3 is also encoded by other nucleotide sequences in the sample. The chain is built from TRBV11-2 and TRBJ2-3; 8 bases align to TRBD1. With 1 base clipped from V and 1 base from J, the junction kept 4 bases outside the gene matches. CDR3 length equals 16 residues. In germline, CDR1 is SGHAT, CDR2 FQNNGV. In nucleotides, the CDR3 is TGTGCCAGCAGCTTAGGGCAGGGGGCGGGCACAGATACGCAGTATTTT. Translation: CASSLGQGAGTDTQYF.

The chain recombines TRBV5-1 with TRBJ2-5; no firm D call. Germline values: CDR1 SGHRS, CDR2 YFSETQ. The CDR3 sequence is 11 residues long. V was pared by 5 bases and J by 3 bases, with 5 bases between. CDR3 sequence: CASRVEETQYF. In DNA form, the CDR3 reads TGCGCCAGCAGGGTCGAAGAGACCCAGTACTTC.

This clone came up many times. The chain combines TRBV4-1 with TRBJ2-3, with unresolved D. The ends were cut back, 2 bases at V and 4 bases at J, with 7 bases in the middle. CDR1 and CDR2 (germline): MGHRA, YSYEKL. The CDR3 totals 13 residues. The CDR3 sequence: CASSQSTPDTQYF. The CDR3 nucleotides are TGCGCCAGCAGCCAATCTACCCCAGATACGCAGTATTTT.

This clone has more than one count but fewer than ten. The chain joins TRBV11-2 to TRBJ2-5, with D tentatively TRBD1 (6 bases). The CDR3 is made up of 14 amino acids. Germline values: CDR1 SGHAT, CDR2 FQNNGV. Trimming removed 3 bases from V and 4 bases from J, with 12 bases in between. CDR3 nucleotides: TGTGCCAGCAGCTTGTTGGGGGCTGGAGAGACCCAGTACTTC. It specifies CASSLLGAGETQYF.

This clone has a single count. The chain couples TRBV27 to TRBJ1-4; D gene uncertain. The CDR3 spans 14 residues. Germline CDR1 MNHEY, CDR2 SMNVEV (reference sequence). V was cut by 6 bases and J by 0 bases, with 8 bases left in between. This CDR3 is CASRASATNEKLFF. CDR3 coding DNA: TGTGCCAGCAGAGCGAGTGCAACTAATGAAAAACTGTTTTTT.

In this sample, this clone turned up a few times. The rearrangement uses TRBV5-1 and TRBJ2-3; 7 bases map to TRBD2. This CDR3 contains 16 residues. Germline assignment: CDR1 SGHRS and CDR2 YFSETQ. V lost 0 bases to trimming and J lost 4 bases; unmatched junction nucleotides: 8. For the CDR3, the DNA is TGCGCCAGCAGCTTGGGTAGAACGGCGGGGGCAGATACGCAGTATTTT. Translation: CASSLGRTAGADTQYF.

This clone was detected only a few times. For the CDR3, the DNA is TGTGCCAGCAGTACGGTGGGGGGCCGGACGAACTACGAGCAGTACGTC. Protein: CASSTVGGRTNYEQYV. This sequence joins TRBV6-4 and TRBJ2-7, with D perhaps matching TRBD1 or TRBD2 (6 bases each). The CDR3 covers 16 residues. Germline V gene data show CDR1 as MRHNA and CDR2 as SNTAGT. Trimming left V 5 bases short and J 3 bases short, with 20 bases between.

In its sample, this clone was seen a few times. A far larger clone is off by one base, so a read error is likely. The same CDR3 also results from other DNA sequences found in this sample. V usage is TRBV7-8 and J usage is TRBJ1-5; D perhaps matches TRBD1 (6 bases). Looked up from germline, CDR1 is SGHVS and CDR2 is FQNEAQ. V lost 5 bases, J lost 5 bases, and 16 bases lay in between. There are 15 residues in the CDR3. The chain's CDR3 is CASSLGQGNDQPQHF. The CDR3 DNA is TGTGCCAGCAGCCTTGGGCAGGGGAACGATCAGCCCCAGCATTTT.